These 9 T cell receptor beta chains were all obtained from the same sample, sequenced in a study of cytomegalovirus exposure and HLA in healthy donors. The PCR was carried out with 60 Vbeta primers and 13 Jbeta primers. Generated by immunoSEQ multiplex PCR, the TCRdb table keeps only in-frame clones and is missing some. The sample has some 190,000 clones; more than 60% are singletons. Sequencing used PBMCs. These receptors originate from a woman under 40 in good health and CMV-seropositive.

This rearrangement joins TRBV5-1 to TRBJ2-2; D not resolved. CDR1 is SGHRS and CDR2 is YFSETQ in the germline V gene. V gave up 0 bases and J gave up 6 bases, with 9 bases separating them. This CDR3 spans 14 amino acids. CDR3 nucleotides: TGCGCCAGCAGCTTGGCCAGGCCAGCCGGGGAGCTGTTTTTT. This gives the protein CASSLARPAGELFF.

The rearrangement joins TRBV7-8 to TRBJ1-2; D uncertain. Germline lookup yields CDR1 SGHVS and CDR2 FQNEAQ. The CDR3 is 12 residues long. V dropped 1 base and J dropped 4 bases, with 4 bases sitting between them. CDR3 residues: CASSLGGYGYTF. The CDR3, as DNA: TGTGCCAGCAGCTTAGGCGGCTATGGCTACACCTTC.

CDR3 loop: CASSPQSSGSPDEQYF. Here the CDR3 DNA reads TGTGCCAGCAGCCCGCAGTCCAGCGGCTCTCCAGACGAGCAGTACTTC. This chain links TRBV7-9 with TRBJ2-7, with D perhaps matching TRBD2 (5 bases). The CDR3 covers 16 residues. V was shortened by 5 bases and J by 5 bases, with 22 bases between the two germline ends. CDR1 and CDR2 (germline): SEHNR, FQNEAQ (reference sequence). Supplemented by reference TRBV7-9 and TRBJ2-7, the full variable domain reads DTGVSQNPRHKITKRGQNVTFRCDPISEHNRLYWYRQTLGQGPEFLTYFQNEAQLEKSRLLSDRFSAERPKGSFSTLEIQRTEQGDSAMYLCASSPQSSGSPDEQYFGPGTRLTVT.

The chain carries TRBV18 and TRBJ1-3; no clear D gene. V was shortened by 2 bases and J by 4 bases, with 3 bases between the two germline ends. The CDR3 is made up of 12 amino acids. CDR1 is KGHSH, CDR2 LQKENI, per germline. The DNA of the CDR3 is TGTGCCAGCTCACCAATAGGAAACACCATATATTTT. Protein: CASSPIGNTIYF.

As concerns this clone: The sample contains more than one DNA sequence encoding this CDR3. The rearrangement joins TRBV28 to TRBJ1-2, with D possibly matching TRBD1 (6 bases). This CDR3 is 13 amino acids long. The V end was cut by 6 bases, the J end by 2 bases, with 10 bases between. CDR1 is MDHEN, CDR2 SYDVKM, per germline. CDR3 sequence (DNA): TGTGCCAGCAGGGGAACAGGGAACTATGGCTACACCTTC. It is translated as CASRGTGNYGYTF.

The chain couples TRBV7-2 to TRBJ1-1, with TRBD1 as a possible D gene (6 bases). This CDR3 is built from 13 residues. Between the trimmed V and J ends, which lost 5 bases and 1 base, there was a span of 8 bases. Germline V gene sequence: CDR1 SGHTA, CDR2 FQGNSA. The CDR3 DNA reads as TGTGCCAGCAGCACACAGGGGAACACTGAAGCTTTCTTT. It specifies CASSTQGNTEAFF. Full variable domain (outside the CDR3, taken from reference TRBV7-2 and TRBJ1-1): GAGVSQSPSNKVTEKGKDVELRCDPISGHTALYWYRQSLGQGLEFLIYFQGNSAPDKSGLPSDRFSAERTGGSVSTLTIQRTQQEDSAVYLCASSTQGNTEAFFGQGTRLTVV.

The chain uses TRBV19 and TRBJ1-1, with TRBD1 as a possible D gene (5 bases). This CDR3 has 14 residues. Trimming took 10 bases from V and 4 from J, leaving 19 bases between them. CDR1 and CDR2 from the germline V gene are LNHDA and SQIVND (reference sequence). The chain's CDR3 is CATTPLWGGTEAFF. The CDR3 nucleotides read TGTGCCACCACACCCCTTTGGGGGGGCACTGAAGCTTTCTTT.

The V and J genes are TRBV11-1 and TRBJ2-2; the D gene is possibly TRBD1 (6 bases). CDR1 is SGHAT, CDR2 FQDESV, per germline (reference sequence). This CDR3 is built from 16 residues. The V end was cut by 5 bases, the J end by 3 bases, with 16 bases between. The DNA of the CDR3 is TGTGCCAGCAGCACCCTGACAGGACCCGACACCGGGGAGCTGTTTTTT. Amino acids: CASSTLTGPDTGELFF.

J is TRBJ1-2 and V is TRBV6-5, with unresolved D. CDR1 and CDR2 from the germline V gene are MNHEY and SVGAGI. The germline V and J ends were trimmed by 5 bases and 7 bases, with 14 bases remaining between them. CDR3 length: 13 residues. The CDR3 DNA follows: TGTGCCAGCAGTCCTGGGCCCAATAGTGGCTACACCTTC. This encodes CASSPGPNSGYTF.